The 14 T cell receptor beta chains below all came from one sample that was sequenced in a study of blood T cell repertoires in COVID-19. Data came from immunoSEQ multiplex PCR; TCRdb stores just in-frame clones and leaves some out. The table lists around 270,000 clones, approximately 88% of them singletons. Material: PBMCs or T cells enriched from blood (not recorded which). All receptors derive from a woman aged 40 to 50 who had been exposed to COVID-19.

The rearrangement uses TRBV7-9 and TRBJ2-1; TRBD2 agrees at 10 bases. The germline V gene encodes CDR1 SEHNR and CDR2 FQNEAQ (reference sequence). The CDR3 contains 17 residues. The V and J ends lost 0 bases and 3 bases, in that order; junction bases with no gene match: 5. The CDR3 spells CASSLANLAGVYNEQFF. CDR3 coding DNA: TGTGCCAGCAGCTTAGCGAATCTAGCGGGGGTCTACAATGAGCAGTTCTTC.

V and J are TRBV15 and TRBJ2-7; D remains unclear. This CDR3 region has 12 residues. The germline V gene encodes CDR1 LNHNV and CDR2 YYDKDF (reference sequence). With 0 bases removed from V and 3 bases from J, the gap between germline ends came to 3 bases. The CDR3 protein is CATSRDIYEQYF. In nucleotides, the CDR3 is TGTGCCACCAGCAGAGATATCTACGAGCAGTACTTC.

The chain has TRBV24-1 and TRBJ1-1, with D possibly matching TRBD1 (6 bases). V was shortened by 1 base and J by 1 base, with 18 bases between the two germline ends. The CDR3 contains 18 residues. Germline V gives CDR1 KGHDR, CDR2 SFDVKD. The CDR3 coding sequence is TGTGCCACCAGTGATTTACAGGGAGGGTGGCGTTCGAACACTGAAGCTTTCTTT. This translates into CATSDLQGGWRSNTEAFF.

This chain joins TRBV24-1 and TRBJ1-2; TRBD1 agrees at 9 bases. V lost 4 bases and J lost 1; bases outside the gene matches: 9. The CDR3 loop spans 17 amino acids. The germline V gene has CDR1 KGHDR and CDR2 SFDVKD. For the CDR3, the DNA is TGTGCCACCAGTGAGGGAACAGGGGGCGACAATAACTATGGCTACACCTTC. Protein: CATSEGTGGDNNYGYTF.

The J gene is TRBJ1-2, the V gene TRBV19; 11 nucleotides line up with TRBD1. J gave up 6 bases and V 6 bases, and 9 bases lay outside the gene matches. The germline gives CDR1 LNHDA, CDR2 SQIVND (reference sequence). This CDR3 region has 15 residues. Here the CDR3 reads CASSQDRGRAHGYTF. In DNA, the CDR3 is TGTGCCAGTAGCCAGGACAGGGGGCGCGCCCATGGCTACACCTTC.

In DNA, the CDR3 is TGTGCCAGCAGTTTGGGCAGGGGAGACAGACTGTTTTTT. Amino acid sequence: CASSLGRGDRLFF. The chain is built from TRBV12-3 or TRBV12-4 and TRBJ1-4, with D tentatively TRBD1 (6 bases). This CDR3 has 13 residues. Trimming stripped 3 bases from V and 13 bases from J, with 15 bases between.

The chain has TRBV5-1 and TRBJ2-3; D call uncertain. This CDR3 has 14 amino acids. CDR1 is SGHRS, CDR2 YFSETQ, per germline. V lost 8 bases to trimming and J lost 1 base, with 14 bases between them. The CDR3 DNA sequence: TGCGCCAGTCGAAGGAGTGGCGGCACAGATACGCAGTATTTT. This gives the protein CASRRSGGTDTQYF.

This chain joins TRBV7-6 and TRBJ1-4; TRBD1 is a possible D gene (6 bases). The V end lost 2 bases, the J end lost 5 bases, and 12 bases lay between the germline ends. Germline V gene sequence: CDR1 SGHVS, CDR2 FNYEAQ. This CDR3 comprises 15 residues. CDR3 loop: CASSLSGTLNEKLFF. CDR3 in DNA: TGTGCCAGCAGCTTATCCGGGACACTAAATGAAAAACTGTTTTTT.

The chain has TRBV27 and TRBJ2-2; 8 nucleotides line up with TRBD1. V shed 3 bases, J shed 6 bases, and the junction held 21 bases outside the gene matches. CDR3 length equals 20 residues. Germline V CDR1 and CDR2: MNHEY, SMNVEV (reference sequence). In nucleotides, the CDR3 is TGTGCCAGCAGTTTTCAGTTTACCCGGGACAGGCGACCCCACGCCGGGGAGCTGTTTTTT. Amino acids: CASSFQFTRDRRPHAGELFF.

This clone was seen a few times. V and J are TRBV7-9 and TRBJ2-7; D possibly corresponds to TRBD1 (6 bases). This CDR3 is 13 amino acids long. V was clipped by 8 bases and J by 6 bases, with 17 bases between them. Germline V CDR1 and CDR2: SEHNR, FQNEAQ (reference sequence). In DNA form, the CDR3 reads TGTGCCAGCCGCACAGGGTCCTCCCTCGAGCAGTACTTC. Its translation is CASRTGSSLEQYF.

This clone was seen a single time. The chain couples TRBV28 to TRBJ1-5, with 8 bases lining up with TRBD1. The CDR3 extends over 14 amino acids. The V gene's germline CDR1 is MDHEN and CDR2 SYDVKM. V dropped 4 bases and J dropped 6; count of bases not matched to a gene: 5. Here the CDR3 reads CASSYRTGFQPQHF. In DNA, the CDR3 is TGTGCCAGCAGTTATCGGACAGGGTTTCAGCCCCAGCATTTT.

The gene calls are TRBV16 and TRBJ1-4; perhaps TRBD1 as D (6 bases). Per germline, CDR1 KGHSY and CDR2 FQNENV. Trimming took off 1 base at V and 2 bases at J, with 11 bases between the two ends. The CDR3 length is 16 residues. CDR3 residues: CASSQLIGGTNEKLFF. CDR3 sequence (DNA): TGTGCCAGCAGCCAATTAATAGGGGGTACTAATGAAAAACTGTTTTTT.

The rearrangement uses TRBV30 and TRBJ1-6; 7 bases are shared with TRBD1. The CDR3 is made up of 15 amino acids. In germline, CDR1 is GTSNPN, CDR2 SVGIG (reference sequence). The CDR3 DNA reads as TGTGCTATAGGCCCGGGACAGATGTATAATTCACCCCTCCACTTT. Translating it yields CAIGPGQMYNSPLHF. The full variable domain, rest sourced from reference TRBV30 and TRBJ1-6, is SQTIHQWPATLVQPVGSPLSLECTVEGTSNPNLYWYRQAAGRGLQLLFYSVGIGQISSEVPQNLSASRPQDRQFILSSKKLLLSDSGFYLCAIGPGQMYNSPLHFGNGTRLTVT.

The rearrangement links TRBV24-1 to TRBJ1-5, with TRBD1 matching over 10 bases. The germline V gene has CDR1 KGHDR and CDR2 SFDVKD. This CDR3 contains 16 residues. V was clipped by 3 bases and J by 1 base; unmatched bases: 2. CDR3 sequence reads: CATSDQGQGSNQPQHF. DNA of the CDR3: TGTGCCACCAGTGATCAGGGACAGGGGAGCAATCAGCCCCAGCATTTT.